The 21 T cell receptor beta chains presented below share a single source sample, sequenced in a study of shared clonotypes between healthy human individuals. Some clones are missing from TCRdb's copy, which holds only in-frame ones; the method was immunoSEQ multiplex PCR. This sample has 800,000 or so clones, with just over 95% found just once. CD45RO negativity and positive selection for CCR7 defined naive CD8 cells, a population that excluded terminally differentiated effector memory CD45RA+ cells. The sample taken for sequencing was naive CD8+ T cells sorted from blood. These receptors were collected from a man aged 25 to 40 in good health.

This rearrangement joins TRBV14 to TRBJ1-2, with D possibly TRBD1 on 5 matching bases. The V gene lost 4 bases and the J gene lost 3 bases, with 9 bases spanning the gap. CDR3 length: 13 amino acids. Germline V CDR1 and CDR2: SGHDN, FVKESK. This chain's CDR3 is CASSRGGHYGYTF. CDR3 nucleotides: TGTGCCAGCAGCCGGGGGGGACACTATGGCTACACCTTC.

CDR3 sequence reads: CASSPKRDNNEKLFF. Here the CDR3 DNA reads TGTGCCAGCAGCCCGAAAAGGGATAATAATGAAAAACTGTTTTTT. The V gene is TRBV7-9, the J gene TRBJ1-4, with unresolved D. Germline CDR1 reads SEHNR; CDR2 reads FQNEAQ (reference sequence). Trimming pared 5 bases from V and 4 bases from J, leaving 14 bases between. The CDR3 extends over 15 amino acids.

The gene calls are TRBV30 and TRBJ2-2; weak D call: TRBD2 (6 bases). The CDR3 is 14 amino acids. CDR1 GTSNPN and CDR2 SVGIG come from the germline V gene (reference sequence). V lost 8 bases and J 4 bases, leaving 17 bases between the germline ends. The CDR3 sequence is CAQGGGGGTGELFF. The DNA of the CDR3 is TGTGCCCAGGGTGGGGGAGGTGGCACCGGGGAGCTGTTTTTT.

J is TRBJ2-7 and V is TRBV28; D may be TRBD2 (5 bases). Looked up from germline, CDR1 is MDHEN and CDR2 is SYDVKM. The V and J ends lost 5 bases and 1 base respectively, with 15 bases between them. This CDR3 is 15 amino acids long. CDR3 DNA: TGTGCCAGCAGTCACATAGAGGGAAATTCCTACGAGCAGTACTTC. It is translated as CASSHIEGNSYEQYF.

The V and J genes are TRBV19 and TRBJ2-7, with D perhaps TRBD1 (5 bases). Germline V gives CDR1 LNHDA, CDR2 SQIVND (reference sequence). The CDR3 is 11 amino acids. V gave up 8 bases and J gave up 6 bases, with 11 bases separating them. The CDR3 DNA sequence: TGTGCCAGTTCAGACAGTTCCGAGCAGTACTTC. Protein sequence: CASSDSSEQYF.

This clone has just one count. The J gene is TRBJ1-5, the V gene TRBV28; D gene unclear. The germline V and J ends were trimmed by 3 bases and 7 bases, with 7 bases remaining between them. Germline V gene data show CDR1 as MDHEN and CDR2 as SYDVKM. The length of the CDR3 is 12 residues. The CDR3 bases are TGTGCCAGCAGTTTTGGAGCACAGCCCCAGCATTTT. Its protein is CASSFGAQPQHF.

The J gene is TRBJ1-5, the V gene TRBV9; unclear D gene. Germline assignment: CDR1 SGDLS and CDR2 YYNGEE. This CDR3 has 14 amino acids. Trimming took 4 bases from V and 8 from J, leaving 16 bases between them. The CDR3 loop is CASSRGGIREPQHF. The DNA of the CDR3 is TGTGCCAGCAGCCGGGGAGGGATCAGAGAGCCCCAGCATTTT.

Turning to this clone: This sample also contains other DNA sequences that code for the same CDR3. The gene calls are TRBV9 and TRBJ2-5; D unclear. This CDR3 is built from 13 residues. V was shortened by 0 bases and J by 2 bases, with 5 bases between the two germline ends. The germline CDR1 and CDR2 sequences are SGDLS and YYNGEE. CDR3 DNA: TGTGCCAGCAGCGTAGGGGGACAAGAGACCCAGTACTTC. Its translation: CASSVGGQETQYF.

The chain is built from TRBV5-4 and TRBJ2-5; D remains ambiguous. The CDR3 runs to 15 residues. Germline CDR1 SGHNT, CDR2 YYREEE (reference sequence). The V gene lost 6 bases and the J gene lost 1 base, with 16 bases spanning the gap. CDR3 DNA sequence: TGTGCCAGCACCTTCCTGAAGGGCAGCCAAGAGACCCAGTACTTC. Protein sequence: CASTFLKGSQETQYF. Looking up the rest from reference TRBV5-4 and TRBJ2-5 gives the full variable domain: ETGVTQSPTHLIKTRGQQVTLRCSSQSGHNTVSWYQQALGQGPQFIFQYYREEENGRGNFPPRFSGLQFPNYSSELNVNALELDDSALYLCASTFLKGSQETQYFGPGTRLLVL.

CDR3 nucleotides: TGTGCCAGCAGTTTAGTTGGCTTCGAGGGGTTAGGCGGTGGCTACACCTTC. Protein product: CASSLVGFEGLGGGYTF. This chain uses TRBV28 with TRBJ1-2; D might be TRBD1 (5 bases). This CDR3 spans 17 amino acids. CDR1 is MDHEN and CDR2 is SYDVKM in the germline V gene. With 2 bases removed from V and 7 bases from J, the gap between germline ends came to 23 bases.

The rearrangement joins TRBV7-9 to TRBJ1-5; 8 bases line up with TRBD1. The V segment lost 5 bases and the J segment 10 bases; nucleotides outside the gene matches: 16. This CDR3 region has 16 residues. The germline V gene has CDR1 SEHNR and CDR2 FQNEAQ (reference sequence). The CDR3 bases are TGTGCCAGCAGCGCGCCGGGACAGGATTCTATCAGCCCCCAGCATTTT. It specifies CASSAPGQDSISPQHF.

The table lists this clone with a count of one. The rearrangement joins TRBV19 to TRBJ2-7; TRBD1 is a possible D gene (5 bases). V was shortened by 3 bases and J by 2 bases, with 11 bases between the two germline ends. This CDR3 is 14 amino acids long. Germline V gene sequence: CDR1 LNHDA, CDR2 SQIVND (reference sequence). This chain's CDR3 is CASSIFTGTYEQYF. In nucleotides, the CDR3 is TGTGCCAGTAGTATTTTTACAGGAACCTACGAGCAGTACTTC.

The CDR3 nucleotides are TGTGCCATCTCCGAATTTGGGACTAACGACGGCGAGCAGTACTTC. This translates into CAISEFGTNDGEQYF. V gene TRBV2 combines with J gene TRBJ2-7, with 7 bases matching TRBD2. Germline V lookup: CDR1 SNHLY, CDR2 FYNNEI. Trimming at V came to 10 bases and at J to 6 bases, leaving 18 bases not matched to a gene. CDR3 length: 15 amino acids.

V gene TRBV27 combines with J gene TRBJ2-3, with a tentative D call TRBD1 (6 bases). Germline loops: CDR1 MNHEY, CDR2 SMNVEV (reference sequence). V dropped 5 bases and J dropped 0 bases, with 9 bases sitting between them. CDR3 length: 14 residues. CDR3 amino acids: CASSRTASTDTQYF. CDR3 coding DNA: TGTGCCAGCAGTCGGACAGCTAGCACAGATACGCAGTATTTT.

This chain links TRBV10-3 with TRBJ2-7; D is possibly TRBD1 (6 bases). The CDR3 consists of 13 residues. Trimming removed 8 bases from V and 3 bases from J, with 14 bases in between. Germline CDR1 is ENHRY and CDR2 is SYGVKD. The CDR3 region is CAIGGQNYYEQYF. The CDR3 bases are TGTGCCATCGGCGGACAGAATTACTACGAGCAGTACTTC.

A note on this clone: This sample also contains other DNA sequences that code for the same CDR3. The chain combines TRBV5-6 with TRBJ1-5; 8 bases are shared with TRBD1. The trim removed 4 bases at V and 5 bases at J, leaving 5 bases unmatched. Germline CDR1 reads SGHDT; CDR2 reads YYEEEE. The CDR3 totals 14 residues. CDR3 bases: TGTGCCAGCAGCCTAGGGACAGGAGATCAGCCCCAGCATTTT. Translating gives CASSLGTGDQPQHF.

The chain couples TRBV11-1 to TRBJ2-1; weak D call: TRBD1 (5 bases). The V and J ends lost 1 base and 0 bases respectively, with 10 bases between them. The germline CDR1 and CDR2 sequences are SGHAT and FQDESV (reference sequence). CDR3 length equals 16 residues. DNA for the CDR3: TGTGCCAGCAGCTTAGGCAGGGTGAGCTCCTACAATGAGCAGTTCTTC. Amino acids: CASSLGRVSSYNEQFF. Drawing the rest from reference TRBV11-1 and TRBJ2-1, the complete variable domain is EAEVAQSPRYKITEKSQAVAFWCDPISGHATLYWYRQILGQGPELLVQFQDESVVDDSQLPKDRFSAERLKGVDSTLKIQPAELGDSAMYLCASSLGRVSSYNEQFFGPGTRLTVL.

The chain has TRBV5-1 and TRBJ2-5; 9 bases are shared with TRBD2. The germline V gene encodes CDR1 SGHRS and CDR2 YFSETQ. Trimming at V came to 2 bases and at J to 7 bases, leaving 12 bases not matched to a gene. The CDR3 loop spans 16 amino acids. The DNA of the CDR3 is TGCGCCAGCAGCTTAGATAGCGGGAGTGCCCCCGGGACCCAGTACTTC. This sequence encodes CASSLDSGSAPGTQYF.

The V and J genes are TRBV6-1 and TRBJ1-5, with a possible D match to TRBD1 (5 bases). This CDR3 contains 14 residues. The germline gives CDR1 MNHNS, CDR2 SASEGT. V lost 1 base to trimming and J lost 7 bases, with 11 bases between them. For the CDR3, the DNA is TGTGCCAGCAGTGAAGTAGGGGTTGGGCAGCCCCAGCATTTT. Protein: CASSEVGVGQPQHF.

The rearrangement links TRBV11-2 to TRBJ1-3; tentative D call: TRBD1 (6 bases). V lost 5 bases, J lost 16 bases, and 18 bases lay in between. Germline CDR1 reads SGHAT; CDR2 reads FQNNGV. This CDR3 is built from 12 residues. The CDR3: CASSNEGGTPYF. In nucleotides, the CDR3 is TGTGCCAGCAGCAACGAGGGGGGGACACCCTATTTT.

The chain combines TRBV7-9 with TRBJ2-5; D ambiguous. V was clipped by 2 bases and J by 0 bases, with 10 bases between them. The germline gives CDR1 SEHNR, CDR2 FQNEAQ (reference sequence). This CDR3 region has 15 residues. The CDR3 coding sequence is TGTGCCAGCAGCTTACGGTTAGGTCACCAAGAGACCCAGTACTTC. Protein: CASSLRLGHQETQYF.